This T cell receptor (beta chain) is drawn from a study of blood T cell repertoires in COVID-19. About the research overall: The United States, Italy and Spain provided the acute and convalescent COVID-19 samples.

Recruitment covered about two dozen US areas and drew participants whose ages spanned roughly 18 to 100 years. Participants reported their clinical history, and cohort assignment relied on those reports. Germline V gene lookup returns CDR1 SNHLY and CDR2 FYNNEI. Deletions cut 7 bases from V and 7 bases from J, with 13 bases between. This CDR3 has 12 amino acids. Authors' methods: Reference gene primer amplification gave nucleated cell count estimates. The data were produced by immunoSEQ multiplex PCR, yet TCRdb's version contains in-frame clones alone and is incomplete. V and J calls and clone size are given by that table; D and trimming were obtained from the DNA. This sample has over 250,000 clones, with 87% found just once.

Source material: PBMCs or T cells enriched from blood (not recorded which). This sequence joins TRBV2 and TRBJ1-1; TRBD1 might be the D (5 bases). The clonotype was recovered from a young woman who had recovered from COVID-19. The DNA for the CDR3 is TGTGCCAGCAACCCAGGGACTAATGAAGCTTTCTTT. Translation: CASNPGTNEAFF.